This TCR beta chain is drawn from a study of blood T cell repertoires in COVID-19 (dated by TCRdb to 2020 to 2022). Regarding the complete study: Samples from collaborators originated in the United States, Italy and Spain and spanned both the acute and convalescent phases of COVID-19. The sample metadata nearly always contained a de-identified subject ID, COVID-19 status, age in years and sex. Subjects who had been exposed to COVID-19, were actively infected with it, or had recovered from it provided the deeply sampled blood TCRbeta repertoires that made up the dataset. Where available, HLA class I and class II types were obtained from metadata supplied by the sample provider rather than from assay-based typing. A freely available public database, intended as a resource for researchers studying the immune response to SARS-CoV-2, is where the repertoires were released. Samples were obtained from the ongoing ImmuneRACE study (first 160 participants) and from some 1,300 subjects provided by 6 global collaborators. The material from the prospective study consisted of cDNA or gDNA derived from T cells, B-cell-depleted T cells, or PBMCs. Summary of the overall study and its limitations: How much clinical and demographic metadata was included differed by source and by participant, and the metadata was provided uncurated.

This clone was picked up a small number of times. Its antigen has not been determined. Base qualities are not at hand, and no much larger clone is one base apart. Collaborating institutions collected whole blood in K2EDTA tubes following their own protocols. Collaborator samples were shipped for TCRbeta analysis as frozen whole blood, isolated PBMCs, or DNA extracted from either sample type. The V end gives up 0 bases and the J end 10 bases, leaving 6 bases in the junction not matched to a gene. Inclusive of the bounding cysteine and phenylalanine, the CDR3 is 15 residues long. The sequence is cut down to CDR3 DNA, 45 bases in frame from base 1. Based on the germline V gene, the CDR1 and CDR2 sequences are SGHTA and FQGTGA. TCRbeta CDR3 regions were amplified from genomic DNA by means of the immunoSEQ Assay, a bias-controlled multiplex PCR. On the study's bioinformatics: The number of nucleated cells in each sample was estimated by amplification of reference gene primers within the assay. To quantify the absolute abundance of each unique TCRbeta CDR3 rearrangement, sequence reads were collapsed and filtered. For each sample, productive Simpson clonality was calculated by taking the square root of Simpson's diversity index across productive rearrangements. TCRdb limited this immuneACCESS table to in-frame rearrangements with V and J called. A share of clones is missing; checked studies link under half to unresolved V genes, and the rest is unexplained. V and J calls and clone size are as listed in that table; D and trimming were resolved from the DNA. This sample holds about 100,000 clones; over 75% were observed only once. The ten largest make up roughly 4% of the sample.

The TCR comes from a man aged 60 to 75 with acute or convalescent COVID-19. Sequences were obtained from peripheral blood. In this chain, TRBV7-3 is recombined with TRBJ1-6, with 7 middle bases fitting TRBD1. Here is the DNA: TGTGCCAGCAGCTTAACAGGGGGCCTGGGATCACCCCTCCACTTT. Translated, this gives CASSLTGGLGSPLHF. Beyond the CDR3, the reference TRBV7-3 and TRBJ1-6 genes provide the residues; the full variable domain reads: GAGVSQTPSNKVTEKGKYVELRCDPISGHTALYWYRQSLGQGPEFLIYFQGTGAADDSGLPNDRFFAVRPEGSVSTLKIQRTERGDSAVYLCASSLTGGLGSPLHFGNGTRLTVT.